A single sample is the source of the 27 T cell receptor beta chains below, sequenced in a study of shared T cell receptors in the human thymus (dated by TCRdb to 2020 to 2023). The library was generated by the immunoSEQ multiplex PCR assay. The table was pulled from immuneACCESS by TCRdb, which kept in-frame rearrangements only. Such tables lose some clones; where checked, under half of the loss comes from unresolved V genes, and the rest has no known cause. This sample is represented by approximately 580,000 clones; approximately 80% of them were singletons. Of the sample, roughly 0.013% falls within the top ten clones. The same sample was also studied in work on human thymus T cells.

The sequenced material came from thymocytes. The receptors were sampled from a boy under two years old with a congenital heart defect. Donor details come from another sample of the same person, matched by shared clones.

This chain links TRBV30 with TRBJ1-2; tentative D call: TRBD1 (6 bases). V was shortened by 0 bases and J by 4 bases, with 12 bases between the two germline ends. The length of the CDR3 is 14 residues. CDR1 is GTSNPN and CDR2 is SVGIG in the germline V gene (reference sequence). Here the CDR3 reads CAWSVVRDTYGYTF. The CDR3 coding sequence is TGTGCCTGGAGTGTAGTACGGGACACCTATGGCTACACCTTC.

The V gene is TRBV2, the J gene TRBJ1-1; D gene ambiguous. From germline, CDR1 is SNHLY and CDR2 FYNNEI. This CDR3 region has 11 residues. Trimming left V 8 bases short and J 5 bases short, with 9 bases between. In DNA, the CDR3 is TGTGCCAGCGGAGGGAGGACTGAAGCTTTCTTT. It is translated as CASGGRTEAFF.

This chain connects TRBV18 to TRBJ2-1, with 9 positions matching TRBD1. J was trimmed by 7 bases and V by 8 bases; bases with no gene match: 3. The CDR3 contains 12 residues. Germline CDR1 reads KGHSH; CDR2 reads LQKENI. The CDR3 DNA sequence: TGTGCCAGCCTACAGGGGGCGAATGAGCAGTTCTTC. Translating it yields CASLQGANEQFF.

This rearrangement joins TRBV6-6 to TRBJ2-3; 7 nucleotides match TRBD2. Germline CDR1 and CDR2: MNHNY and SVGAGI (reference sequence). V shed 6 bases and J 4 bases; nucleotides not matched to a gene: 4. This CDR3 spans 13 amino acids. The DNA for the CDR3 is TGTGCCAGCAGCCACGGGGGGTCAGATACGCAGTATTTT. Residues: CASSHGGSDTQYF.

J is TRBJ2-7 and V is TRBV19; 9 bases agree with TRBD1. Per the germline V gene, CDR1 is LNHDA and CDR2 is SQIVND (reference sequence). J lost 3 bases, V lost 5 bases, and 5 bases had no gene match. CDR3 length: 14 amino acids. In DNA, the CDR3 is TGTGCCAGTAGTGGGACAGGGAAGGTCTACGAGCAGTACTTC. This gives the protein CASSGTGKVYEQYF. The whole variable domain, remainder taken from reference TRBV19 and TRBJ2-7, is DGGITQSPKYLFRKEGQNVTLSCEQNLNHDAMYWYRQDPGQGLRLIYYSQIVNDFQKGDIAEGYSVSREKKESFPLTVTSAQKNPTAFYLCASSGTGKVYEQYFGPGTRLTVT.

The chain employs TRBV7-9 and TRBJ1-4, with TRBD1 as a possible D gene (6 bases). Trimming removed 6 bases from V and 8 bases from J, with 16 bases in between. CDR3 length: 14 amino acids. Germline V CDR1 and CDR2: SEHNR, FQNEAQ (reference sequence). The CDR3 sequence is CASSRTVGGEKLFF. The CDR3 bases are TGTGCCAGCAGTAGGACAGTAGGCGGGGAAAAACTGTTTTTT.

The sample holds a few counts of this clone. This chain uses TRBV10-3 with TRBJ2-7; 9 nucleotides line up with TRBD2. The CDR3 consists of 14 residues. After removal of 2 bases from V and 3 bases from J, the junction contained 2 bases not matched to a gene. Germline V gene sequence: CDR1 ENHRY, CDR2 SYGVKD. The DNA for the CDR3 is TGTGCCATCAGTGAGACTAGCGGGTTCTACGAGCAGTACTTC. Translation: CAISETSGFYEQYF.

The chain carries TRBV10-1 and TRBJ2-7; 12 bases are shared with TRBD2. This CDR3 is built from 14 residues. J was trimmed by 7 bases and V by 6 bases; bases with no gene match: 7. Germline V gene sequence: CDR1 WNHNN, CDR2 SYGVQD (reference sequence). CDR3 DNA: TGCGCCAGCAGCCTAGCGGGAGGGCCTAGTGAGCAGTACTTC. Protein sequence: CASSLAGGPSEQYF.

The chain uses TRBV11-3 and TRBJ2-1; 11 bases line up with TRBD2. V was pared by 3 bases and J by 8 bases, with 6 bases of the junction left unmatched. Germline assignment: CDR1 SGHNT and CDR2 YENEEA. The CDR3 extends over 15 amino acids. The CDR3 region is CASSFLTSGSHEQFF. CDR3 nucleotide sequence: TGTGCCAGCAGCTTCTTAACTAGCGGGAGTCATGAGCAGTTCTTC.

The V and J genes are TRBV2 and TRBJ1-2, with 7 bases aligning to TRBD1. CDR3 size: 16 residues. CDR1 is SNHLY and CDR2 is FYNNEI in the germline V gene. The V gene end was trimmed by 7 bases and the J gene end by 1 base; junction bases not matched to a gene: 12. CDR3 DNA: TGTGCCAGCATCCCTTACCGGGACAGCCTTAACTATGGCTACACCTTC. As protein: CASIPYRDSLNYGYTF.

This clone was counted only a few times. The chain combines TRBV28 with TRBJ2-1, with a weak D call TRBD2 (5 bases). The CDR3 runs 14 residues. Germline V gene sequence: CDR1 MDHEN, CDR2 SYDVKM. The V end lost 5 bases, the J end lost 5 bases, and 13 bases lay between the germline ends. The CDR3 region has the DNA TGTGCCAGCAGTCGCGGACGGGGAAACAATGAGCAGTTCTTC. This encodes CASSRGRGNNEQFF.

This chain connects TRBV28 to TRBJ2-7; 9 bases are shared with TRBD2. The germline V gene encodes CDR1 MDHEN and CDR2 SYDVKM. Germline trimming cut 10 bases from V and 0 bases from J; bases unmatched to any gene: 7. The CDR3 length is 14 residues. Here the CDR3 reads CATHPSGTSYEQYF. The DNA of the CDR3 is TGTGCCACCCATCCTAGCGGGACCTCCTACGAGCAGTACTTC.

The chain combines TRBV2 with TRBJ1-2; the match to TRBD1 covers 7 bases. The germline V gene encodes CDR1 SNHLY and CDR2 FYNNEI. The CDR3 sequence is 17 residues long. The junction had 15 bases not matched to a gene; V was cut back by 5 bases and J by 3 bases. CDR3 region: CASSKGAPSRGDYGYTF. CDR3 nucleotides: TGTGCCAGCAGTAAGGGGGCCCCCTCGAGGGGGGACTATGGCTACACCTTC.

The gene calls are TRBV6-1 and TRBJ2-5, with D hard to call. This CDR3 is 15 amino acids long. V lost 1 base and J lost 4, with 13 bases in between. Germline-derived CDR1 and CDR2 are MNHNS and SASEGT. CDR3 protein: CASSEEKVRGETQYF. The CDR3 bases are TGTGCCAGCAGTGAAGAAAAGGTCCGCGGAGAGACCCAGTACTTC.

The chain uses TRBV18 and TRBJ1-5; TRBD1 might be the D (5 bases). CDR1 is KGHSH and CDR2 is LQKENI in the germline V gene. Between the trimmed V and J ends, which lost 6 bases and 3 bases, there was a span of 12 bases. The CDR3 loop spans 14 amino acids. CDR3 amino acids: CASSPDSVNQPQHF. The CDR3 nucleotides read TGTGCCAGCTCGCCCGACAGTGTCAATCAGCCCCAGCATTTT.

A few counts support this clone. The chain recombines TRBV2 with TRBJ1-3; D is uncertain. V shed 6 bases and J shed 0 bases, with 6 bases lying between them. The germline gives CDR1 SNHLY, CDR2 FYNNEI. CDR3 length: 13 residues. CDR3 in amino acids: CASRGSSGNTIYF. The DNA of the CDR3 is TGTGCCAGCAGAGGGAGCTCTGGAAACACCATATATTTT.

In DNA form, the CDR3 reads TGTGCCACCGAGGGGGTCTCTGGGGCCAACGTCCTGACTTTC. Amino acids: CATEGVSGANVLTF. The V and J genes are TRBV28 and TRBJ2-6; tentatively, D is TRBD1 (6 bases). The V end lost 10 bases, the J end lost 0 bases, and 10 bases lay between the germline ends. The CDR3 runs to 14 residues. From germline, CDR1 is MDHEN and CDR2 SYDVKM.

The V gene is TRBV28, the J gene TRBJ1-5; 8 bases line up with TRBD1. The CDR3 spans 14 residues. V trimming: 6 bases; J trimming: 6 bases; junction bases outside the gene matches: 7. The germline gives CDR1 MDHEN, CDR2 SYDVKM. The CDR3 loop reads CASRNRQGRQPQHF. The CDR3 DNA follows: TGTGCCAGCAGAAACCGACAGGGGCGTCAGCCCCAGCATTTT.

This clone was observed a handful of times. J is TRBJ1-4 and V is TRBV27, with D possibly matching TRBD1 (5 bases). V was shortened by 4 bases and J by 8 bases, with 11 bases between the two germline ends. The germline gives CDR1 MNHEY, CDR2 SMNVEV (reference sequence). This CDR3 comprises 13 residues. The CDR3 DNA sequence: TGTGCCAGCAGTTGTCGGAGGGGAGAAAAACTGTTTTTT. Its protein product is CASSCRRGEKLFF.

This clone has just one count. The same CDR3 also results from other DNA sequences found in this sample. The chain employs TRBV2 and TRBJ1-1; TRBD1 aligns across 9 bases. Germline CDR1 is SNHLY and CDR2 is FYNNEI. Trimming took 6 bases from V and 4 from J; bases not matched to a gene: 3. CDR3 length equals 13 residues. The CDR3 spells CASSEDRGTEAFF. DNA of the CDR3: TGTGCCAGCAGCGAGGACAGGGGCACTGAAGCTTTCTTT.

Of note for this clone: The germline gene is not matched at one end of the junction; a read error may be the cause. The V and J genes are TRBV5-4 and TRBJ2-7; D not certain. CDR3 length: 14 amino acids. CDR1 and CDR2 (germline): SGHNT, YYREEE (reference sequence). The DNA of the CDR3 is TGTGCCAGCAGCACCCAATTAAGCTCCGACGAGCAGTACTTC. Residues: CASSTQLSSDEQYF.

The rearrangement joins TRBV28 to TRBJ2-3; 13 nucleotides agree with TRBD2. This CDR3 spans 18 amino acids. Per germline, CDR1 MDHEN and CDR2 SYDVKM. Unmatched junction bases numbered 12, after V lost 5 bases and J lost 4 bases. The CDR3 sequence is CASSPGTSGTNRADTQYF. CDR3 sequence (DNA): TGTGCCAGCAGTCCCGGGACTAGCGGGACTAATCGGGCAGATACGCAGTATTTT.

The V call is TRBV11-2, the J call TRBJ2-1; TRBD1 matches 10 bases. Unmatched junction bases numbered 12, after V lost 3 bases and J lost 7 bases. Germline assignment: CDR1 SGHAT and CDR2 FQNNGV. The CDR3 is 17 residues long. DNA of the CDR3: TGTGCCAGCAGCTTCTGGGACAGGGGACAGGAATCAAATGAGCAGTTCTTC. Translating it yields CASSFWDRGQESNEQFF.

The V call is TRBV18, the J call TRBJ1-5; D uncertain. Trimming took 0 bases from V and 4 from J, leaving 13 bases between them. The germline CDR1 and CDR2 sequences are KGHSH and LQKENI. The length of the CDR3 is 16 residues. The CDR3 DNA follows: TGTGCCAGCTCACCACCGTCCAGTGGCAATAATCAGCCCCAGCATTTT. Its protein is CASSPPSSGNNQPQHF.

The chain joins TRBV10-1 to TRBJ1-1; 7 nucleotides align to TRBD1. Germline V gene lookup returns CDR1 WNHNN and CDR2 SYGVQD (reference sequence). The junction had 10 bases not matched to a gene; V was cut back by 2 bases and J by 1 base. This CDR3 region has 17 residues. As DNA, the CDR3 is TGCGCCAGCAGTGAGAGTGCGCCTAGGACAGGGAACACTGAAGCTTTCTTT. Protein sequence: CASSESAPRTGNTEAFF.

This clone has only a few counts. The chain employs TRBV7-6 and TRBJ2-7, with 13 positions matching TRBD2. The germline V gene encodes CDR1 SGHVS and CDR2 FNYEAQ. Trimming took 5 bases from V and 6 from J; bases not matched to a gene: 7. This CDR3 contains 15 residues. CDR3 loop: CASSNGLAGEFEQYF. The CDR3 DNA reads TGTGCCAGCAGCAACGGACTAGCGGGAGAATTCGAGCAGTACTTC. Variable domain in full (rest from reference TRBV7-6 and TRBJ2-7): GAGVSQSPRYKVTKRGQDVALRCDPISGHVSLYWYRQALGQGPEFLTYFNYEAQQDKSGLPNDRFSAERPEGSISTLTIQRTEQRDSAMYRCASSNGLAGEFEQYFGPGTRLTVT.

Only a few counts were recorded for this clone. This sequence joins TRBV19 and TRBJ2-3; 9 bases fit TRBD2. With 5 bases clipped from V and 0 bases from J, the junction kept 3 bases outside the gene matches. The CDR3 extends over 15 amino acids. Looked up from germline, CDR1 is LNHDA and CDR2 is SQIVND (reference sequence). The DNA of the CDR3 is TGTGCCAGTAGTGGGCGGGAGGGGAGCACAGATACGCAGTATTTT. Translating gives CASSGREGSTDTQYF.